The clone carrying this TCR beta chain was counted many times. This specimen belongs to a study of T cells after yellow fever vaccination. CDR3 length: 13 residues. Per germline, CDR1 DFQATT and CDR2 SNEGSKA (reference sequence). With 5 bases removed from V and 0 bases from J, the gap between germline ends came to 8 bases. Template-switching 5'RACE yielded the TCR cDNA; a universal primer site and UMIs were added in the process. TCRdb re-called the 5' RACE reads with MiXCR, one entry per CDR3 protein. The table lists about 110,000 distinct CDR3 sequences, under 9% of them singletons. The specimen comprised CD8+ T cells sorted from PBMCs, sampled 45 days after the yellow fever booster vaccination. This clonotype was sampled from a man aged 25 to 40 who received the YFV17D yellow fever vaccine. The chain couples TRBV20-1 to TRBJ1-5, with D perhaps TRBD1 (6 bases). The CDR3 protein is CSAQGGSNQPQHF. As DNA, the CDR3 is TGCAGTGCTCAAGGGGGTAGCAATCAGCCCCAGCATTTT.